What follows is one T cell receptor (beta chain) and its context. This record belongs to a study of blood T cell repertoires in COVID-19. The CDR3 totals 19 residues. How the authors handled the data: Amplification of reference gene primers was used by the study to estimate nucleated cell counts. The repertoire was sequenced with immunoSEQ multiplex PCR; TCRdb's copy has only in-frame clones and lacks some. D and trimming were read from the DNA, whereas the V and J calls and clone size are those reported in that table. The sample includes roughly 250,000 clones, 80% to 90% seen only once; the top ten take just over 2.5%.

The clonotype originates from a woman in her 30s with acute COVID-19. The chain joins TRBV21-1 to TRBJ1-6; the table calls TRBD1, which could not be checked here. TRBV21-1 is listed as a pseudogene. The sample was PBMCs or T cells enriched from blood (not recorded which). The chain's CDR3 is CASSKKLGFQGSYNSPLHF. CDR3 bases: TGTGCCAGCAGCAAAAAGTTAGGGTTCCAGGGCTCCTATAATTCACCCCTCCACTTT.